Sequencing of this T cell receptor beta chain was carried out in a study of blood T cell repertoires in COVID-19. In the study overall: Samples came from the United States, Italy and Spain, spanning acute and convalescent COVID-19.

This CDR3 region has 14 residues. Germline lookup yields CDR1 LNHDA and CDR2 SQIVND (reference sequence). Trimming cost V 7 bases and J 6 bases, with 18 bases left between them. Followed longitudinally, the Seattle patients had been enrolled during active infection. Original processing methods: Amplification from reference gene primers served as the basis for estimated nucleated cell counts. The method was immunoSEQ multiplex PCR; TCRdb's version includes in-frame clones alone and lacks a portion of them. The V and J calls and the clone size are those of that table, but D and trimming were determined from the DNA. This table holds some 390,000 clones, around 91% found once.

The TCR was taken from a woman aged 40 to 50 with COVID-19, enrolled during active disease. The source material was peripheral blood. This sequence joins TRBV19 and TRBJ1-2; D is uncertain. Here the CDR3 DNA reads TGTGCCAGTACCACCCGAGCAGGAAAACATGGCTACACCTTC. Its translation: CASTTRAGKHGYTF.